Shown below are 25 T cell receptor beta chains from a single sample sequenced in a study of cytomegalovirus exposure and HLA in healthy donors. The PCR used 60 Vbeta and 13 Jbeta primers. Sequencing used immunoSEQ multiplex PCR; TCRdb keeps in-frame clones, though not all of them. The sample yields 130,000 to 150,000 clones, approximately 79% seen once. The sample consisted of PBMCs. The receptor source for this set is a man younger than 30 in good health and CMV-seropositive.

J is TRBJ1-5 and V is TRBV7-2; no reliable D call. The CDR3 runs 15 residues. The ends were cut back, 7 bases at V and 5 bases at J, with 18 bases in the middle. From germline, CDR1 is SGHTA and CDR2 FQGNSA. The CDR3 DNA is TGTGCCAGCACCTCAAGAACTATCGGGGATCAGCCCCAGCATTTT. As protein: CASTSRTIGDQPQHF.

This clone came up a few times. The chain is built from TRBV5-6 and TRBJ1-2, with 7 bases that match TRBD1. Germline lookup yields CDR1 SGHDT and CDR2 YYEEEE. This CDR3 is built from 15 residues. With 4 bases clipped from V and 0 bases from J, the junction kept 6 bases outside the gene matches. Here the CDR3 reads CASSPRDSTNYGYTF. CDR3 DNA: TGTGCCAGCAGCCCCCGGGACAGCACTAACTATGGCTACACCTTC.

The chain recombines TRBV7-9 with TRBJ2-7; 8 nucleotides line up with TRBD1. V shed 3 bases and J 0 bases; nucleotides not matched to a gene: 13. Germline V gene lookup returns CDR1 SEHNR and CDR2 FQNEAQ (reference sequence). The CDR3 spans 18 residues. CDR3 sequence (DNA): TGTGCCAGCAGCTTGATATTCCGGACAGGGAAGAGCTCCTACGAGCAGTACTTC. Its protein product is CASSLIFRTGKSSYEQYF.

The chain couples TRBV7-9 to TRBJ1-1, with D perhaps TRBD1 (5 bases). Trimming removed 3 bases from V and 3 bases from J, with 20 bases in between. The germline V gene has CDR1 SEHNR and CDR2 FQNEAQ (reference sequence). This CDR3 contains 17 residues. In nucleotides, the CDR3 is TGTGCCAGCAGCTTCCCCTCAGGGAGGGGATCGGACACTGAAGCTTTCTTT. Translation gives CASSFPSGRGSDTEAFF.

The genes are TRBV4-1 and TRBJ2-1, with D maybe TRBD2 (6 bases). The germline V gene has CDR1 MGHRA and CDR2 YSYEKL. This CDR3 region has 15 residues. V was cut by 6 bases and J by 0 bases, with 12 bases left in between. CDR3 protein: CASRRDWSSYNEQFF. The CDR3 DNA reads TGCGCCAGCAGAAGGGACTGGAGCTCCTACAATGAGCAGTTCTTC.

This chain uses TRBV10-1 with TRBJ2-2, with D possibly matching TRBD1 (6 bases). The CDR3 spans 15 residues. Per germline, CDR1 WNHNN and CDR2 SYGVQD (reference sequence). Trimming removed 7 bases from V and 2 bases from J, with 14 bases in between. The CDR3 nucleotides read TGCGCCAGCATGAGGGGACAAACAAACACCGGGGAGCTGTTTTTT. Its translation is CASMRGQTNTGELFF.

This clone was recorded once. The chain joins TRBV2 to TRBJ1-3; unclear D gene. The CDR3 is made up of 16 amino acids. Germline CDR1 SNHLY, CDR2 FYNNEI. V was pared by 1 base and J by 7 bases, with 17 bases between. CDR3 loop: CASSEGGRRLKNTIYF. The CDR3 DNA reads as TGTGCCAGCAGTGAAGGTGGGCGGAGGCTTAAGAACACCATATATTTT.

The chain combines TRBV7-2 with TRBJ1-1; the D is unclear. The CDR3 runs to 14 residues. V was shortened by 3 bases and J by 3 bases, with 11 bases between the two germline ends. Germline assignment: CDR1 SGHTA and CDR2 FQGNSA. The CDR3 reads CASSFRGEDTEAFF. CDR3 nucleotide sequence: TGTGCCAGCAGCTTTAGAGGCGAGGACACTGAAGCTTTCTTT.

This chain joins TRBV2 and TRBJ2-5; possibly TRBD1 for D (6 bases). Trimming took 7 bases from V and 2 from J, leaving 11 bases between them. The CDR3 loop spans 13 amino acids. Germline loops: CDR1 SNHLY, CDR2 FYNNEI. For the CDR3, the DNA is TGTGCCAGCAAAGGACAGCCTCAAGAGACCCAGTACTTC. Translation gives CASKGQPQETQYF.

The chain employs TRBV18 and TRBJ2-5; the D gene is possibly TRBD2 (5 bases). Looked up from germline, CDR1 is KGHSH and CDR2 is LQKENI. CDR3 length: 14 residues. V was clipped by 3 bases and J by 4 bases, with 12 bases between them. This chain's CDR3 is CASSPILVAETQYF. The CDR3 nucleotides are TGTGCCAGCTCACCTATACTAGTAGCAGAGACCCAGTACTTC.

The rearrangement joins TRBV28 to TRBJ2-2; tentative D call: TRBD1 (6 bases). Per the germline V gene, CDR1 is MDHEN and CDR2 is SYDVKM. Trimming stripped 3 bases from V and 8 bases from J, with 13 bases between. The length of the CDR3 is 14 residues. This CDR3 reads CASSFRGFGGELFF. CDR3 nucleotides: TGTGCCAGCAGTTTCAGGGGTTTTGGGGGGGAGCTGTTTTTT.

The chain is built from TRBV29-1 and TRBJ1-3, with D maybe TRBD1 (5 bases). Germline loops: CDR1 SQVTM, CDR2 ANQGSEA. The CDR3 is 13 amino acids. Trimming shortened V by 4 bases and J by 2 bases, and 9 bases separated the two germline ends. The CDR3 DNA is TGCAGCGTTGGTGGAGGGGCTGGAAACACCATATATTTT. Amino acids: CSVGGGAGNTIYF.

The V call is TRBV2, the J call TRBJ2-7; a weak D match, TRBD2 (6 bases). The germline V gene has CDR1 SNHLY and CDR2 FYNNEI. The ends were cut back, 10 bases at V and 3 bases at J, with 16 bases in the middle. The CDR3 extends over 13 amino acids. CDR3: CAILWGVLYEQYF. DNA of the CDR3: TGTGCCATACTATGGGGGGTTCTCTACGAGCAGTACTTC.

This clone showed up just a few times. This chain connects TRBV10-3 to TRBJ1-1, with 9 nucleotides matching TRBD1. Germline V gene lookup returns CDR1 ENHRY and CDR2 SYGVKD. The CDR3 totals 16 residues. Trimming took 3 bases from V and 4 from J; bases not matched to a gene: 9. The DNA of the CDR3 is TGTGCCATCAGTGAACAACCCGGGACAGGGTCCACTGAAGCTTTCTTT. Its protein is CAISEQPGTGSTEAFF.

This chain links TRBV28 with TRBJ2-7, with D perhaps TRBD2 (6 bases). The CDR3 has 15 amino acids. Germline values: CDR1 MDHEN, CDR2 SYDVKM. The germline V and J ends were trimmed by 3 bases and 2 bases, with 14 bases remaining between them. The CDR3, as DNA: TGTGCCAGCAGTTTCGGGGCGGAGGGAACCTACGAGCAGTACTTC. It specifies CASSFGAEGTYEQYF.

The CDR3 coding sequence is TGTGCCAGCAGCTCACTAGCGGGGGGCCTCGGCACAGATACGCAGTATTTT. Translation: CASSSLAGGLGTDTQYF. V and J are TRBV4-2 and TRBJ2-3, with TRBD2 matching over 12 bases. The CDR3 consists of 17 residues. J lost 1 base, V lost 5 bases, and 7 bases had no gene match. Looked up from germline, CDR1 is LGHNA and CDR2 is YNFKEQ.

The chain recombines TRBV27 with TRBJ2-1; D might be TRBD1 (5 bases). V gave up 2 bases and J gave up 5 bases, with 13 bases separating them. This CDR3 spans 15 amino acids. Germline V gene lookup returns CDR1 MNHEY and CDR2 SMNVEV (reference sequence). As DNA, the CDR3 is TGTGCCAGCAGTTTAATCAGGAAGGGGAACAATGAGCAGTTCTTC. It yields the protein CASSLIRKGNNEQFF.

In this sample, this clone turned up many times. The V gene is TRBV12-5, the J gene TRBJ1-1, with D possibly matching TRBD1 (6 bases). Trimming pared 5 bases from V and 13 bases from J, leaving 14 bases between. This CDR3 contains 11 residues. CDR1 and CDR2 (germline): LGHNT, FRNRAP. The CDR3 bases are TGTGCTAGTGGTACCCAGGGGAGGGGTTTCTTT. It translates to CASGTQGRGFF.

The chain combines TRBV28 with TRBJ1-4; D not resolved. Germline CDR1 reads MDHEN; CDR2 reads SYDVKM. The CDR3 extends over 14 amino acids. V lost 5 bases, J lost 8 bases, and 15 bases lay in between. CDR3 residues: CASSNSDGGEKLFF. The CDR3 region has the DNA TGTGCCAGCAGTAACAGTGACGGAGGAGAAAAACTGTTTTTT.

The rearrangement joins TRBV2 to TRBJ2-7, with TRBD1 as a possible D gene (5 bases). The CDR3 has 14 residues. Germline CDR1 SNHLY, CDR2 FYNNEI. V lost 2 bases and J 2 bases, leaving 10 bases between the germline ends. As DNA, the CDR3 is TGTGCCAGCAGTGAATCAGGGCTGGCCTACGAGCAGTACTTC. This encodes CASSESGLAYEQYF. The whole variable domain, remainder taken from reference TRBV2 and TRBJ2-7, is EPEVTQTPSHQVTQMGQEVILRCVPISNHLYFYWYRQILGQKVEFLVSFYNNEISEKSEIFDDQFSVERPDGSNFTLKIRSTKLEDSAMYFCASSESGLAYEQYFGPGTRLTVT.

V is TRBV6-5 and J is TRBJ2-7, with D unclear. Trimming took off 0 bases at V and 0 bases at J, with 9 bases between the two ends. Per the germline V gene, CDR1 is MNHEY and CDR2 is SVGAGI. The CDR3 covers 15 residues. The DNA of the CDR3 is TGTGCCAGCAGTTACTCGTGGCGGAGCTCCTACGAGCAGTACTTC. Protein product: CASSYSWRSSYEQYF.

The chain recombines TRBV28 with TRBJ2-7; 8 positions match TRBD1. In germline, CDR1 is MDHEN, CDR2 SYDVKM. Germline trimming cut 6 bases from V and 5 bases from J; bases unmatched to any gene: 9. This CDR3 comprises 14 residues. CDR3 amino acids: CASSNLGQAHEQYF. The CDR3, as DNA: TGTGCCAGCAGCAACCTGGGACAGGCCCACGAGCAGTACTTC.

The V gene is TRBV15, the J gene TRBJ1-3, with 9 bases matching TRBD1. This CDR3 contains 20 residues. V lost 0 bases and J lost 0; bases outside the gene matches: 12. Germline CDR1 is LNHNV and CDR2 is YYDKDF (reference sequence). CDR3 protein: CATSRDPIGTGLVSGNTIYF. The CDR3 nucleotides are TGTGCCACCAGCAGAGACCCAATTGGGACAGGGCTCGTCTCTGGAAACACCATATATTTT.

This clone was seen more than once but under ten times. CDR3 coding DNA: TGTGCCAGCAGCCTCGGGAGAAACACTGAAGCTTTCTTT. Its translation is CASSLGRNTEAFF. J is TRBJ1-1 and V is TRBV6-5, with D hard to call. V gave up 6 bases and J gave up 2 bases, with 10 bases separating them. The CDR3 extends over 13 amino acids. Germline V gene sequence: CDR1 MNHEY, CDR2 SVGAGI.

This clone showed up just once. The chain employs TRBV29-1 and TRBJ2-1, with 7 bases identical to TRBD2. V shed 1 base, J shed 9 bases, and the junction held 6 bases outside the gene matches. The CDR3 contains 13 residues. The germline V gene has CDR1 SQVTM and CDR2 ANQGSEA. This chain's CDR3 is CSVEGGRGGEQFF. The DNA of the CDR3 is TGCAGCGTTGAAGGCGGGAGAGGTGGTGAGCAGTTCTTC.